A selection of T cell receptor beta chains follows, all from one sample in a study of T cell changes during pregnancy in multiple sclerosis. Measured with immunoSEQ multiplex PCR; TCRdb has only the in-frame clones, and not every one. The data show around 51,000 clones, 93% seen once. Specimen: peripheral blood, collected in the second trimester of pregnancy. These receptors were taken from a female donor with multiple sclerosis, enrolled in a pregnancy study. Both conserved end residues are part of each CDR3. The order of the fields is D gene, J gene, CDR3 length, V gene, clone size, CDR3 protein, CDR3 DNA. A D gene is named only where the DNA matches it firmly. The size of a clone is reported for some rows only, either as once, few or many, or as a class for expanded clones.

d_gene: NA
j_gene: TRBJ1-1
len: 13
v_gene: TRBV5-6
abundance: NA
CDR3aa: CASSLTANTEAFF
CDR3nt: TGTGCCAGCAGCTTGACAGCCAACACTGAAGCTTTCTTT

d_gene: TRBD1
j_gene: TRBJ2-7
len: 14
v_gene: TRBV5-4
abundance: NA
CDR3aa: CASSGQGLSYEQYF
CDR3nt: TGTGCCAGCAGCGGACAGGGGTTATCCTACGAGCAGTACTTC

d_gene: NA
j_gene: TRBJ2-1
len: 12
v_gene: TRBV5-6
abundance: NA
CDR3aa: CASSFEQGYLLF
CDR3nt: TGTGCCAGCAGCTTCGAACAGGGTTATTTGCTCTTC

d_gene: TRBD1
j_gene: TRBJ2-7
len: 15
v_gene: TRBV27
abundance: NA
CDR3aa: CASSFQTGGYHEQYF
CDR3nt: TGTGCCAGCAGTTTCCAGACAGGGGGGTACCACGAGCAGTACTTC

d_gene: NA
j_gene: TRBJ1-2
len: 16
v_gene: TRBV9
abundance: NA
CDR3aa: CASSVANGGSLYGYTF
CDR3nt: TGTGCCAGCAGCGTAGCAAATGGTGGCAGTCTCTATGGCTACACCTTC

d_gene: TRBD1
j_gene: TRBJ2-2
len: 15
v_gene: TRBV7-2
abundance: NA
CDR3aa: CASSSTGGRTGELFF
CDR3nt: TGTGCCAGCAGCTCAACAGGGGGGCGAACCGGGGAGCTGTTTTTT

d_gene: NA
j_gene: TRBJ2-2
len: 15
v_gene: TRBV25-1
abundance: NA
CDR3aa: CASSTKRAYTGELFF
CDR3nt: TGTGCCAGCAGTACTAAGAGGGCCTACACCGGGGAGCTGTTTTTT

d_gene: NA
j_gene: TRBJ2-5
len: 14
v_gene: TRBV7-2
abundance: once
CDR3aa: CASSLDRVKETQYF
CDR3nt: TGTGCCAGCAGCTTAGACAGGGTAAAAGAGACCCAGTACTTC

d_gene: TRBD2
j_gene: TRBJ2-1
len: 15
v_gene: TRBV6-5
abundance: NA
CDR3aa: CASSYGTSVYNEQFF
CDR3nt: TGTGCCAGCAGTTACGGGACTAGCGTCTACAATGAGCAGTTCTTC

d_gene: TRBD1
j_gene: TRBJ2-5
len: 18
v_gene: TRBV28
abundance: NA
CDR3aa: CASSTFISGTGQQETQYF
CDR3nt: TGTGCCAGCAGTACTTTCATCTCAGGGACAGGGCAACAAGAGACCCAGTACTTC

d_gene: NA
j_gene: TRBJ2-7
len: 14
v_gene: TRBV2
abundance: NA
CDR3aa: CASSESGSPYEQYF
CDR3nt: TGTGCCAGCAGTGAAAGCGGTTCCCCCTACGAGCAGTACTTC

d_gene: NA
j_gene: TRBJ2-7
len: 13
v_gene: TRBV30
abundance: NA
CDR3aa: CAWSLGAGDEQYF
CDR3nt: TGTGCCTGGAGTTTAGGGGCTGGAGACGAGCAGTACTTC

d_gene: TRBD1
j_gene: TRBJ1-2
len: 14
v_gene: TRBV7-9
abundance: NA
CDR3aa: CASSSGTGDYGYTF
CDR3nt: TGTGCCAGCAGCTCCGGGACAGGGGACTATGGCTACACCTTC

d_gene: TRBD2
j_gene: TRBJ2-6
len: 18
v_gene: TRBV7-2
abundance: NA
CDR3aa: CASIPPGLAGTGANVLTF
CDR3nt: TGTGCCAGCATTCCACCGGGACTAGCGGGGACTGGGGCCAACGTCCTGACTTTC

d_gene: TRBD1
j_gene: TRBJ1-1
len: 15
v_gene: TRBV5-6
abundance: NA
CDR3aa: CASSLTGGARTEAFF
CDR3nt: TGTGCCAGCAGCCTGACAGGGGGAGCTCGAACTGAAGCTTTCTTT

d_gene: TRBD2
j_gene: TRBJ2-2
len: 18
v_gene: TRBV2
abundance: NA
CDR3aa: CASSGWLAGDRNTGELFF
CDR3nt: TGTGCCAGCAGTGGTTGGCTAGCGGGAGATAGGAACACCGGGGAGCTGTTTTTT